The rows below give T cell receptor beta chains drawn from one sample of a study of blood T cell repertoires in COVID-19. Measured with immunoSEQ multiplex PCR; TCRdb has only the in-frame clones, and not every one. The table records more than 40,000 clones, 84% of them present only once. Input material: peripheral blood. Receptors originate from a man aged 50 to 60 with acute or convalescent COVID-19. Both conserved end residues are part of each CDR3. A D gene is named only where the DNA matches it firmly. Expanded clones get a size class; other rows say once, few or many, or leave the size out.

>-|TRBV10-3|once|TRBJ2-3
CAISERGDTQYF
TGTGCCATCAGTGAAAGGGGGGATACGCAGTATTTT
>TRBD2|TRBV7-9|once|TRBJ2-3
CASSGTSVVYTQYF
TGTGCCAGCAGCGGGACTAGTGTGGTATATACGCAGTATTTT
>-|TRBV3-1/TRBV3-2|many|TRBJ2-1
CASSQDEEEQFF
TGTGCCAGCAGCCAAGACGAGGAAGAGCAGTTCTTC
>-|TRBV11-2|-|TRBJ2-1
CASSMGLYNEQFF
TGTGCCAGCAGCATGGGACTTTACAATGAGCAGTTCTTC
>-|TRBV6-5|-|TRBJ2-5
CASSRSRGQETQYF
TGTGCCAGCAGTCGTAGCCGCGGCCAAGAGACCCAGTACTTC
>TRBD1|TRBV6-5|once|TRBJ2-1
CASSYGQGYNEQFF
TGTGCCAGCAGTTATGGACAGGGATACAATGAGCAGTTCTTC
>TRBD2|TRBV27|-|TRBJ2-5
CASSHRAGGSSWETQYF
TGTGCCAGCAGCCACCGGGCGGGAGGGTCCTCTTGGGAGACCCAGTACTTC
>-|TRBV10-3|-|TRBJ2-7
CAISEGRGEQYF
TGTGCCATCAGTGAGGGTAGAGGCGAGCAGTACTTC
>-|TRBV4-1|few|TRBJ2-6
CASSQREGRSGANVLTF
TGCGCCAGCAGCCAGAGGGAAGGGCGGTCTGGGGCCAACGTCCTGACTTTC
>TRBD2|TRBV3-1/TRBV3-2|many|TRBJ2-1
CASSPRLAEPFNEQFF
TGTGCCAGCAGCCCCAGACTAGCCGAACCGTTCAATGAGCAGTTCTTC
>-|TRBV2|-|TRBJ2-3
CASSELANTDTQYF
TGTGCCAGCAGTGAATTAGCCAATACAGATACGCAGTATTTT
>-|TRBV5-4|-|TRBJ1-1
CASRERGAQAFF
TGTGCCAGCAGGGAGCGAGGAGCGCAAGCTTTCTTT
>TRBD1|TRBV7-9|-|TRBJ1-1
CASSIRVLGTGALMNTEAFF
TGTGCCAGCAGCATAAGGGTGTTAGGAACAGGGGCGCTAATGAACACTGAAGCTTTCTTT
>-|TRBV18|-|TRBJ2-5
CASSPLPSSETQYF
TGTGCCAGCTCACCACTCCCCAGTAGCGAGACCCAGTACTTC
>-|TRBV3-1/TRBV3-2|-|TRBJ2-6
CASSQGTGSGANVLTF
TGTGCCAGCAGCCAAGGTACAGGGTCTGGGGCCAACGTCCTGACTTTC
>-|TRBV7-8|-|TRBJ1-2
CASSPPTGTYGYTF
TGTGCCAGCAGCCCACCCACAGGGACCTATGGCTACACCTTC
>TRBD1|TRBV7-8|-|TRBJ2-5
CASSPWTGEETQYF
TGTGCCAGCAGCCCGTGGACAGGGGAAGAGACCCAGTACTTC
>TRBD1|TRBV30|-|TRBJ2-7
CAWSRQGALSEQYF
TGTGCCTGGAGCAGACAGGGGGCCTTGTCCGAGCAGTACTTC
>TRBD1|TRBV15|-|TRBJ1-2
CATSRAQTGGFYGYTF
TGTGCCACCAGCAGAGCTCAAACAGGGGGTTTCTATGGCTACACCTTC
>-|TRBV7-9|-|TRBJ2-7
CATQLTAGEQYF
TGTGCCACTCAACTGACAGCCGGCGAGCAGTACTTC
>TRBD2|TRBV4-1|-|TRBJ2-2
CASSQEALAGSLANTGELFF
TGCGCCAGCAGCCAAGAGGCACTAGCGGGTTCCCTTGCGAACACCGGGGAGCTGTTTTTT
>-|TRBV7-9|-|TRBJ1-2
CASSDRQLSNYGYTF
TGTGCCAGCAGCGATCGACAGCTTTCTAACTATGGCTACACCTTC
>TRBD2|TRBV6-5|-|TRBJ2-2
CASSKKLASAGELFF
TGTGCCAGCAGTAAAAAACTAGCGTCCGCCGGGGAGCTGTTTTTT
>-|TRBV12-3/TRBV12-4|-|TRBJ1-5
CASSLYENQPQHF
TGTGCCAGCAGTTTATACGAGAATCAGCCCCAGCATTTT
>-|TRBV20-1|-|TRBJ2-1
CSTFFWNEQFF
TGCAGTACTTTCTTTTGGAATGAGCAGTTCTTC
>-|TRBV5-1|-|TRBJ1-3
CASSATHGSGNTIYF
TGCGCCAGCAGCGCTACGCATGGCTCTGGAAACACCATATATTTT
>TRBD1|TRBV6-5|-|TRBJ1-1
CASSYDGQGGTEAFF
TGTGCCAGCAGTTACGATGGACAGGGAGGCACTGAAGCTTTCTTT
>TRBD1|TRBV27|-|TRBJ2-7
CASSFRDRAYEQYF
TGTGCCAGCAGTTTCCGGGACAGGGCCTACGAGCAGTACTTC
>TRBD2|TRBV7-3|once|TRBJ2-1
CASSLILAAGNEQFF
TGTGCCAGCAGCTTAATACTAGCGGCGGGTAATGAGCAGTTCTTC